This T cell receptor beta chain was recovered during a study of T-cell reconstitution after alpha-beta-depleted transplantation in children. The authors prepared the TCRbeta library with unique molecular identifiers. TCRdb re-called the PCR reads with MiXCR, one entry per CDR3 protein. The repertoire includes more than 550,000 distinct CDR3 sequences, about 11% of them detected once, and 3.5% to 5% sits in the top ten. Germline V lookup: CDR1 MNHEY, CDR2 SVGAGI. After removal of 2 bases from V and 8 bases from J, the junction contained 14 bases not matched to a gene. This CDR3 comprises 17 residues. This clonotype was seen ten or more times.

Sequencing was performed on PBMCs from the stem cell graft donor, taken from the stem cell graft. This receptor was taken from a human donor who donated a stem cell graft to a child with acute myeloid leukemia. This rearrangement joins TRBV6-5 to TRBJ2-2; 7 bases map to TRBD2. CDR3 region: CASSYLRAGEGKGELFF. The DNA of the CDR3 is TGTGCCAGCAGTTACCTCCGGGCGGGAGAGGGAAAGGGGGAGCTGTTTTTT.